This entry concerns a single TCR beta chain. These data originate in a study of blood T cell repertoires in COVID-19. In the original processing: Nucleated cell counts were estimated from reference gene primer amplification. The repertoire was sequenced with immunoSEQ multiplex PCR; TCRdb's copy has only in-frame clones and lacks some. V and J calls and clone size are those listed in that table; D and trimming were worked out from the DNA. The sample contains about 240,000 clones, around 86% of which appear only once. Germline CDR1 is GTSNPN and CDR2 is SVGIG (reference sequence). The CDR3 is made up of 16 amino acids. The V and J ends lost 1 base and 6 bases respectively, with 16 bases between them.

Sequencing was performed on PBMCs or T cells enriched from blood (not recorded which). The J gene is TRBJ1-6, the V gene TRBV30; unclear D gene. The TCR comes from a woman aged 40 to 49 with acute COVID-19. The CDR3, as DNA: TGTGCCTGGAGTGCACCCCCGGATGGAGGTAATTCACCCCTCCACTTT. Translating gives CAWSAPPDGGNSPLHF.